The sequence of this TCR beta chain was determined in a study of blood T cell repertoires in COVID-19 (dated by TCRdb to about 2020). About the investigation overall: Collaborator samples came from the United States, Italy and Spain and covered acute and convalescent phases of COVID-19. Samples came from the ongoing ImmuneRACE study (first 160 participants) plus 1,254 subjects from 6 global collaborators. The repertoires were released in a freely available public database intended as a resource for research on the immune response to SARS-CoV-2. The material from the prospective study consisted of cDNA or gDNA derived from T cells, B-cell-depleted T cells, or PBMCs. Deeply sampled blood TCRbeta repertoires from subjects exposed to, actively infected with, or recovered from COVID-19 were included in the dataset. A de-identified subject ID, COVID-19 status, age in years and sex were almost always included in the sample metadata. HLA class I and class II types, where available, came from metadata supplied by the sample provider rather than from assay-based typing. Study-wide findings and limitations: The quantity of clinical and demographic metadata differed by source and by participant and was supplied without curation.

TCRbeta CDR3 regions were amplified from genomic DNA using the immunoSEQ Assay, a bias-controlled multiplex PCR. The paper's processing steps were these. The number of nucleated cells in each sample was estimated by amplification of reference gene primers within the assay. Sequence reads were collapsed and filtered to measure the absolute abundance of every unique TCRbeta CDR3 rearrangement. For each sample, productive Simpson clonality was calculated as the square root of Simpson's diversity index over productive rearrangements. TCRdb holds this immuneACCESS table with in-frame rearrangements only. Some clones are missing; in checked studies, unresolved V genes explain under half, and the rest has no known cause. V, J and clone size are those of that table, while D and trimming were read from the DNA. In this sample the table shows 250,000 to 300,000 clones, 80% to 85% of which occur a single time. The top ten constitute around 2.9% of the sample.

Each collaborating institution followed its own protocols to collect whole blood in K2EDTA tubes. For TCRbeta analysis, collaborator samples were shipped as frozen whole blood, as isolated PBMCs, or as DNA extracted from either sample type. A note on this clone: Its cognate antigen has yet to be identified. No per-base quality is available; no much larger clone lies one base away. The sample has other DNA sequences that encode this CDR3 too.

Sequencing used peripheral blood. The receptor's source is a woman aged 60-70 years with active or convalescent COVID-19.

The DNA reads TGCGCCAGCAGCTTGGGACAGGGTAACTATGGCTACACCTTC. This translates into CASSLGQGNYGYTF. This sequence uses TRBV5-1 and TRBJ1-2, and 7 junction bases match TRBD1. The CDR1 and CDR2 encoded by the germline V gene are SGHRS and YFSETQ. The CDR3 starts with the cysteine, ends with the phenylalanine, and has 14 residues. The retained sequence is limited to the CDR3, 42 bases, with the frame set at the first base. V loses 0 bases at its end and J loses 1 base; junction bases beyond the gene matches: 0. The reference TRBV5-1 and TRBJ1-2 proteins fill in what lies around the CDR3, so the full variable domain reads KAGVTQTPRYLIKTRGQQVTLSCSPISGHRSVSWYQQTPGQGLQFLFEYFSETQRNKGNFPGRFSGRQFSNSRSEMNVSTLELGDSALYLCASSLGQGNYGYTFGSGTRLTVV.